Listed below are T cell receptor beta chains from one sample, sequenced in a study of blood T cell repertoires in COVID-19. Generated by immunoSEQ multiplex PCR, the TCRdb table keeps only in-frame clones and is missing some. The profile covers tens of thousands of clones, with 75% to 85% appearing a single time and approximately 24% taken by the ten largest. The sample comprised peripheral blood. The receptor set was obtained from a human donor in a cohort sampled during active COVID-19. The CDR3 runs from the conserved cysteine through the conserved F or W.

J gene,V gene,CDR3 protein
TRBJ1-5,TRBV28,CASSLGRGPKGPQHF
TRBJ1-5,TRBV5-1,CASSPGGGSNQPQHF
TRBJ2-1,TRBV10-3,CAITRGLEVNEQFF
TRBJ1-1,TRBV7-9,CASYQATEAFF
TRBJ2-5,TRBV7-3,CASSLGGGGETQYF
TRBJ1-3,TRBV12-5,CASGSGGYGNTIYF
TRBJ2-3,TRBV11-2,CASSPTHADTQYF
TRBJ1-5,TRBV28,CASRDDRRDQPQHF
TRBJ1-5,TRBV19,CASRTGGGQPQHF
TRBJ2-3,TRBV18,CASSPTTGGGTQYF
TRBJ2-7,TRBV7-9,CASSPGLADPYEQYF
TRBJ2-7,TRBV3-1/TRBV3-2,CASSQATLNYEQYF
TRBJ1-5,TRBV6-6,CATGQNQPQHF
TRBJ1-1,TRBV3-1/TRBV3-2,CASSQVRDTEAFF
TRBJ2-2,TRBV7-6,CASSLASRQGSGELFF
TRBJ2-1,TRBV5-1,CASSVPSSGADNEQFF
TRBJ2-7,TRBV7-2,CASSPTGLAAVYEQYF
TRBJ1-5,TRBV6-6,CASRQDGQPQHF
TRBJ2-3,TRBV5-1,CASSFGTSGTDTQYF
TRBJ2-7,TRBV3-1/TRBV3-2,CASSQDASSYEQYF
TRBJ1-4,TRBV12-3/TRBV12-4,CASSFGQPEKLFF
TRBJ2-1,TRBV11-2,CASTAGLAGHNEQFF
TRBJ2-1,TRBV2,CASSEGTSNEQFF
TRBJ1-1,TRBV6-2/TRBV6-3,CASSPLEMNTEAFF
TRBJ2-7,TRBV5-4,CASSDQGANEQYF
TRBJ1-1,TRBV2,CASSEASRRWTEAFF
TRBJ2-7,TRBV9,CASSVDGGTVISEQYF
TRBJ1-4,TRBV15,CATSRQALSTNEKLFF
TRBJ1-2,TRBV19,CASSPQLRQDYGYTF
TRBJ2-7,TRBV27,CASQRQSMPTEQYF
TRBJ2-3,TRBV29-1,CSVSPTGTGTDTQYF
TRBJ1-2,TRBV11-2,CASSFIRGQKNYGYTF
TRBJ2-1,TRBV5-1,CASSLGPGQGNNEQFF
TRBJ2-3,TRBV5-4,CASSSDLGGWDTQYF
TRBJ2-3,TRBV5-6,CASSTGTSGSASTDTQYF
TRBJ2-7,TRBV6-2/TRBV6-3,CASSYSTRDRATGLYEQYF
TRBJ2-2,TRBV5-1,CASSLSRAGNLGELFF
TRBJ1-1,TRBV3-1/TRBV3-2,CASSPRGYDTEAFF
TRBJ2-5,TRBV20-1,CSASFSGGLGETQYF
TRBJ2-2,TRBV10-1,CASNTGSTGELFF
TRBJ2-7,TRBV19,CASSIGSGASYEQYF
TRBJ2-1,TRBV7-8,CASSLIDEQFF
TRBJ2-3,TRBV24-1,CATSEPGRDTQYF